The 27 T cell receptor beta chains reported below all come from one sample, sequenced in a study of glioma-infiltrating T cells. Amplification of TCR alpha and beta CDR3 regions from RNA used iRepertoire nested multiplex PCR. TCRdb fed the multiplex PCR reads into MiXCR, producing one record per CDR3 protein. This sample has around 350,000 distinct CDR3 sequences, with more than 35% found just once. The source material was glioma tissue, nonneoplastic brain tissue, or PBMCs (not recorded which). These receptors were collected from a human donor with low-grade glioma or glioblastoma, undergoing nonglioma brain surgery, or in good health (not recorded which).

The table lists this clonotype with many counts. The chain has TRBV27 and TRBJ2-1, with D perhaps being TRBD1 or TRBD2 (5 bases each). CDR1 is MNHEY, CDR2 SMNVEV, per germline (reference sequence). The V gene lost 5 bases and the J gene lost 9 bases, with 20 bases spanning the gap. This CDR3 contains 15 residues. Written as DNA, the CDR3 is TGTGCCAGCAGTACAAACCTCTTCGGGACGGGTGAGCAGTTCTTC. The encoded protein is CASSTNLFGTGEQFF.

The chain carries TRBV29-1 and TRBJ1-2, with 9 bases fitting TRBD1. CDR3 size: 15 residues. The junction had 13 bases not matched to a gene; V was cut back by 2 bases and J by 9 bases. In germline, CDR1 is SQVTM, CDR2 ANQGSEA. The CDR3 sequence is CSVEMGQGGYGSYTF. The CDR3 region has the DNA TGCAGCGTTGAAATGGGACAGGGCGGATACGGGAGCTACACCTTC.

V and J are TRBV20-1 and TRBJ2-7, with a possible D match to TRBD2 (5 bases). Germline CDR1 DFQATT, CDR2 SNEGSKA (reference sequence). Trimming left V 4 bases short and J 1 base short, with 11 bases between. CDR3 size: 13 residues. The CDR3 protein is CSATIGGSYEQYF. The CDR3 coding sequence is TGCAGTGCTACGATTGGAGGATCCTACGAGCAGTACTTC.

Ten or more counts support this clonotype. CDR3 DNA: TGTGCCAGCTCACAACAGGCGAACACTGAAGCTTTCTTT. Its protein is CASSQQANTEAFF. The chain is built from TRBV18 and TRBJ1-1, with D maybe TRBD1 (5 bases). The CDR3 loop spans 13 amino acids. Germline V lookup: CDR1 KGHSH, CDR2 LQKENI. V gave up 4 bases and J gave up 1 base, with 7 bases separating them. The full variable domain, rest sourced from reference TRBV18 and TRBJ1-1, is NAGVMQNPRHLVRRRGQEARLRCSPMKGHSHVYWYRQLPEEGLKFMVYLQKENIIDESGMPKERFSAEFPKEGPSILRIQQVVRGDSAAYFCASSQQANTEAFFGQGTRLTVV.

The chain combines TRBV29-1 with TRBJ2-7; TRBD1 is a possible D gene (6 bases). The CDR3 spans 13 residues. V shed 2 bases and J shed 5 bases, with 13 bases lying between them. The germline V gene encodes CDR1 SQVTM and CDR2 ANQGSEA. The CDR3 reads CSVESGQTHEQYF. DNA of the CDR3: TGCAGCGTTGAATCTGGACAGACCCACGAGCAGTACTTC.

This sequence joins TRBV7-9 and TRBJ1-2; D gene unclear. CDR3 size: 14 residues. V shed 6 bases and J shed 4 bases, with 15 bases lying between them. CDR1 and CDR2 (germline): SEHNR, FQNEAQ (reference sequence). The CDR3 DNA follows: TGTGCCAGCAGTCGGTATGGGGAAAGCTATGGCTACACCTTC. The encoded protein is CASSRYGESYGYTF. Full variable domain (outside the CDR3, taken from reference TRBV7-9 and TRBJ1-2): DTGVSQNPRHKITKRGQNVTFRCDPISEHNRLYWYRQTLGQGPEFLTYFQNEAQLEKSRLLSDRFSAERPKGSFSTLEIQRTEQGDSAMYLCASSRYGESYGYTFGSGTRLTVV.

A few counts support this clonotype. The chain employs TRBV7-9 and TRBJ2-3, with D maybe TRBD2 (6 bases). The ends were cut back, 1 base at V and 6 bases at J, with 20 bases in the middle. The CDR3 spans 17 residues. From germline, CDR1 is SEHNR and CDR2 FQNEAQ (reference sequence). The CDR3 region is CASSLVGRRDGEDTQYF. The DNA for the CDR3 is TGTGCCAGCAGCTTAGTTGGAAGGAGGGACGGTGAGGATACGCAGTATTTT. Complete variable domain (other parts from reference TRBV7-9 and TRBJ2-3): DTGVSQNPRHKITKRGQNVTFRCDPISEHNRLYWYRQTLGQGPEFLTYFQNEAQLEKSRLLSDRFSAERPKGSFSTLEIQRTEQGDSAMYLCASSLVGRRDGEDTQYFGPGTRLTVL.

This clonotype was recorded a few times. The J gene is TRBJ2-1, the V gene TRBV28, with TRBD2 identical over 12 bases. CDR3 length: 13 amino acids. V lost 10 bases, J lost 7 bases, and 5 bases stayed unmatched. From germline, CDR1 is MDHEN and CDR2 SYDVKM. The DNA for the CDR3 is TGTGCCATCGGACTAGCGGGACTAAATGAGCAGTTCTTC. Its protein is CAIGLAGLNEQFF.

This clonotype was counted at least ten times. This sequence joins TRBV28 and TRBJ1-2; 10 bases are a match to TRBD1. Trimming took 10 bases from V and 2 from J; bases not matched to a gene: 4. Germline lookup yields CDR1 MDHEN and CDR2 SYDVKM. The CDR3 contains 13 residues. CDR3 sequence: CATPTGGNYGYTF. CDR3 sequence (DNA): TGTGCCACCCCGACAGGGGGCAACTATGGCTACACCTTC.

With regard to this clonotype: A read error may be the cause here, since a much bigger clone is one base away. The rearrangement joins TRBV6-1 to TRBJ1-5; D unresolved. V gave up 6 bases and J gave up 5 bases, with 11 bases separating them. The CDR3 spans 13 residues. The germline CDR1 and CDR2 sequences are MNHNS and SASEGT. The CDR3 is CASRPERHQPQHF. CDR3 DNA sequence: TGTGCCAGCAGGCCGGAAAGGCATCAGCCCCAGCATTTT.

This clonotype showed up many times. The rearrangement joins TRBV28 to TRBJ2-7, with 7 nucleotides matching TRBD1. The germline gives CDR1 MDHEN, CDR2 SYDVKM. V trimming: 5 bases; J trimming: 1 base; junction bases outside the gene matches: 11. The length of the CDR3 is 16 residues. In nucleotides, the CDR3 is TGTGCCAGCAGTCCTCTCCGGGGCAGGGGGTCCTACGAGCAGTACTTC. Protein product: CASSPLRGRGSYEQYF.

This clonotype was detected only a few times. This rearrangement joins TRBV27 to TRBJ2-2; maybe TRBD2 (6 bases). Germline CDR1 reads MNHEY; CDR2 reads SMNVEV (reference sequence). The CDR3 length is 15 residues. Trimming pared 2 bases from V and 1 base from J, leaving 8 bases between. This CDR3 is CASSLGGMNTGELFF. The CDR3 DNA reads TGTGCCAGCAGTTTAGGCGGGATGAACACCGGGGAGCTGTTTTTT.

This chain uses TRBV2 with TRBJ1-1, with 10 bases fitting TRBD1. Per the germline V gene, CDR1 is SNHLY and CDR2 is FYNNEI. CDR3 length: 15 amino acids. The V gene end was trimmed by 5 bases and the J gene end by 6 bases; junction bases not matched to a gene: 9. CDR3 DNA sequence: TGTGCCAGCAGTCAACCGGGACAGGGGTCGCCTGAAGCTTTCTTT. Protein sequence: CASSQPGQGSPEAFF.

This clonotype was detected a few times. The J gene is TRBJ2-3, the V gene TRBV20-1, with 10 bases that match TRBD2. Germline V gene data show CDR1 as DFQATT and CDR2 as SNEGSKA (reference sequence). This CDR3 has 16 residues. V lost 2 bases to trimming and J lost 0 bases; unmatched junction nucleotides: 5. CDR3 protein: CSARPSGSPSTDTQYF. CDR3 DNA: TGCAGTGCTAGACCTAGCGGGAGCCCAAGCACAGATACGCAGTATTTT.

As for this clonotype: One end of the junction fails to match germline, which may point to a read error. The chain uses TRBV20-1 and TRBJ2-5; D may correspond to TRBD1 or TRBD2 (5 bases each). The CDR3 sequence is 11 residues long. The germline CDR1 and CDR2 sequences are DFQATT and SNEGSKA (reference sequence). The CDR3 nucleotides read TGCAGTGCTAGGGTGGTCGGGACCAAGTACTTC. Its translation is CSARVVGTKYF.

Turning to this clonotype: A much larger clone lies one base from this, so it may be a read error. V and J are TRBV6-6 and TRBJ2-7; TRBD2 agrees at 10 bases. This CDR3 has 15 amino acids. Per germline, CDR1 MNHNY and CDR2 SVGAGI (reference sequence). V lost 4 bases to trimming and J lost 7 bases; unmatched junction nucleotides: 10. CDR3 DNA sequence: TGTGCCAGCAGTTCAGTTCTAGCAGCGGGAGGGGAGCAGTACTTC. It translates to CASSSVLAAGGEQYF.

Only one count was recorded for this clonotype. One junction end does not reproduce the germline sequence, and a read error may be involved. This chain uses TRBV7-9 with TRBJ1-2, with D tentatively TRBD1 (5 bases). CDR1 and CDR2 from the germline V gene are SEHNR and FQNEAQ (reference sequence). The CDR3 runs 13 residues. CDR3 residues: CATSRDSYYGYTF. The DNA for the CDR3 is TGTGCCACCAGCCGCGACAGCTACTATGGCTACACCTTC. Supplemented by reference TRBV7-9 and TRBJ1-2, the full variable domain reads DTGVSQNPRHKITKRGQNVTFRCDPISEHNRLYWYRQTLGQGPEFLTYFQNEAQLEKSRLLSDRFSAERPKGSFSTLEIQRTEQGDSAMYLCATSRDSYYGYTFGSGTRLTVV.

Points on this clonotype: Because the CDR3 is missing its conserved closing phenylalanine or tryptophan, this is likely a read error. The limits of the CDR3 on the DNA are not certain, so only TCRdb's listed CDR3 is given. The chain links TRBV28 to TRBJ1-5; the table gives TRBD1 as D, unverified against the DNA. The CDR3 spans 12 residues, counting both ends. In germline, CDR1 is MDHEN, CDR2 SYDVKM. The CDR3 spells CASSTETTGVHS.

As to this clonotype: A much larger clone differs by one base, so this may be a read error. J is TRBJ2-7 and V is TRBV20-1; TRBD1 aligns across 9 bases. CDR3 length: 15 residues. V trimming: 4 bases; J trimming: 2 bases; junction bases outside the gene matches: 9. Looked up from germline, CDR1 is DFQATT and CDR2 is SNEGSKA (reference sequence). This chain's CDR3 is CSAKGLGQGPYEQYF. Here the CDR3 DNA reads TGCAGTGCTAAAGGTCTGGGACAGGGTCCCTACGAGCAGTACTTC.

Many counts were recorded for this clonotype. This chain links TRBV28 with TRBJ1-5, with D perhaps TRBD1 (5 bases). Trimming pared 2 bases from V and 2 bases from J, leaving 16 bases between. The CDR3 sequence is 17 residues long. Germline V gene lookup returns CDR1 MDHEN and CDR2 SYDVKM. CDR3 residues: CASSLLQGSSGNQPQHF. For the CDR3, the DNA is TGTGCCAGCAGTTTACTTCAGGGAAGTAGCGGCAATCAGCCCCAGCATTTT. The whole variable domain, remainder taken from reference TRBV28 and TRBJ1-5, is DVKVTQSSRYLVKRTGEKVFLECVQDMDHENMFWYRQDPGLGLRLIYFSYDVKMKEKGDIPEGYSVSREKKERFSLILESASTNQTSMYLCASSLLQGSSGNQPQHFGDGTRLSIL.

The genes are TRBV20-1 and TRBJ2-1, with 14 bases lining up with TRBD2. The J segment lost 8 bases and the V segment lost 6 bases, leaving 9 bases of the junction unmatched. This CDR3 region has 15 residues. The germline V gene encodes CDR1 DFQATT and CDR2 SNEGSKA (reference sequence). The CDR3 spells CSAGGTSGSRYEQFF. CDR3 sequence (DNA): TGCAGTGCGGGGGGGACTAGCGGGAGTAGGTATGAGCAGTTCTTC.

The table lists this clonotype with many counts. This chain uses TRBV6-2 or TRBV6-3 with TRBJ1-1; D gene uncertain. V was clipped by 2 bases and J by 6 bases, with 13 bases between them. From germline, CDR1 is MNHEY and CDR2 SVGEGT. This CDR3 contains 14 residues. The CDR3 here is CASSYPWRAPEAFF. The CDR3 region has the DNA TGTGCCAGCAGTTACCCTTGGAGGGCCCCTGAAGCTTTCTTT.

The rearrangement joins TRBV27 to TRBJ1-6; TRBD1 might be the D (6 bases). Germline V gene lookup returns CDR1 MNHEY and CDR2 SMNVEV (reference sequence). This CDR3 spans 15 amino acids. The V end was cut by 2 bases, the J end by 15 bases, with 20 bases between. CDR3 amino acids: CASSLTGTYPSDLHF. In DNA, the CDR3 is TGTGCCAGCAGTTTAACGGGGACATACCCCTCAGACCTCCACTTT.

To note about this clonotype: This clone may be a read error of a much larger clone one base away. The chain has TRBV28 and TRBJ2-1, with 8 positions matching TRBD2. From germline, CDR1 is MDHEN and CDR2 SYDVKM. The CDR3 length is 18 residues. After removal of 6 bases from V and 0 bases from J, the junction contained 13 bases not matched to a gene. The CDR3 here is CASSPGLEGVFSYNEQFF. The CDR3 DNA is TGTGCCAGCAGCCCGGGACTAGAGGGAGTTTTCTCCTACAATGAGCAGTTCTTC.

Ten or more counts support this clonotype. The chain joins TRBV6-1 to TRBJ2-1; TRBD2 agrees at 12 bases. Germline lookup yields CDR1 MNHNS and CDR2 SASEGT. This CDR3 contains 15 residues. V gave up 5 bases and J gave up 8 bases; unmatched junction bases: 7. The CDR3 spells CASSFLAGGNYEQFF. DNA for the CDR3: TGTGCCAGCAGTTTCCTAGCGGGAGGGAACTATGAGCAGTTCTTC.

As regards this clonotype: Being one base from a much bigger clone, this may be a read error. CDR3 residues: CASSYSAGSSYEQHF. The CDR3, as DNA: TGTGCCAGCAGTTACTCGGCAGGGAGCTCCTACGAGCAGCACTTC. The chain links TRBV6-5 to TRBJ2-7; D may correspond to TRBD1 or TRBD2 (5 bases each). Germline-derived CDR1 and CDR2 are MNHEY and SVGAGI. The CDR3 has 15 residues.

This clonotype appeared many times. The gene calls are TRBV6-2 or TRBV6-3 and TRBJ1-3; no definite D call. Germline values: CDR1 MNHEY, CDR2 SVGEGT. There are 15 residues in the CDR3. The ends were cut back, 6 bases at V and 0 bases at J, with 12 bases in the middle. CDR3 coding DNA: TGTGCCAGCAGCTACGGACGGAGCTCTGGAAACACCATATATTTT. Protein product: CASSYGRSSGNTIYF.